One and the same sample provided the 27 T cell receptor beta chains below, sequenced in a study of blood T cell repertoires in COVID-19 (dated by TCRdb to 2018 to 2020). Receptors were amplified or captured by the immunoSEQ multiplex PCR assay. TCRdb stores this immuneACCESS table with in-frame sequences only. Part of the clones is absent; in the studies checked, under half of the shortfall reflects unresolved V genes, and no reason is known for the rest. Counted in this sample were 300,000 to 450,000 clones; 70% to 90% of them appeared once. Under 3% of the sample goes to the ten largest clones. Input material: peripheral blood. These receptors came from a woman aged 60-75 years with COVID-19, enrolled during active disease.

This sequence joins TRBV11-2 and TRBJ1-3; no clear D gene. Trimming took 4 bases from V and 0 from J, leaving 7 bases between them. Germline CDR1 SGHAT, CDR2 FQNNGV. The CDR3 length is 14 residues. Written as DNA, the CDR3 is TGTGCCAGCAGCTCAACACACTCTGGAAACACCATATATTTT. Protein sequence: CASSSTHSGNTIYF.

The genes are TRBV7-2 and TRBJ2-7, with 8 nucleotides matching TRBD2. V shed 1 base and J 6 bases; nucleotides not matched to a gene: 11. The CDR3 length is 16 residues. From germline, CDR1 is SGHTA and CDR2 FQGNSA. The CDR3 sequence is CASSLVFGGAGGEQYF. CDR3 DNA: TGTGCCAGCAGCTTAGTTTTCGGGGGGGCCGGCGGCGAGCAGTACTTC.

The genes are TRBV30 and TRBJ2-3; 8 bases agree with TRBD2. Germline assignment: CDR1 GTSNPN and CDR2 SVGIG (reference sequence). The length of the CDR3 is 15 residues. With V trimmed by 3 bases and J by 6 bases, 11 bases remained unmatched. This CDR3 reads CAWRSLSGGKDTQYF. The CDR3 coding sequence is TGTGCCTGGAGGTCCCTAAGCGGGGGTAAGGATACGCAGTATTTT.

V gene TRBV7-6 combines with J gene TRBJ2-2; D might be TRBD1 (5 bases). Germline V gives CDR1 SGHVS, CDR2 FNYEAQ. The CDR3 extends over 13 amino acids. Trimming left V 1 base short and J 7 bases short, with 7 bases between. The CDR3 reads CASSLGGNGELFF. In DNA form, the CDR3 reads TGTGCCAGCAGCTTAGGGGGCAACGGGGAGCTGTTTTTT.

The V and J genes are TRBV6-5 and TRBJ1-2, with D perhaps matching TRBD1 (5 bases). Germline V gene lookup returns CDR1 MNHEY and CDR2 SVGAGI. The CDR3 spans 15 residues. V shed 6 bases and J shed 2 bases, with 16 bases lying between them. In DNA, the CDR3 is TGTGCCAGCAGGGGCCGACAGAGGTTAAACTATGGCTACACCTTC. It translates to CASRGRQRLNYGYTF.

The genes are TRBV9 and TRBJ1-2; 7 bases align to TRBD1. This CDR3 is built from 15 residues. The V and J ends lost 3 bases and 6 bases, in that order; junction bases with no gene match: 11. Per the germline V gene, CDR1 is SGDLS and CDR2 is YYNGEE. As DNA, the CDR3 is TGTGCCAGCAGCGGGACAGGCCTCTGGGATCATGGCTACACCTTC. Residues: CASSGTGLWDHGYTF.

This chain links TRBV28 with TRBJ1-2, with D possibly TRBD1 on 5 matching bases. The CDR3 is 12 residues long. Germline V lookup: CDR1 MDHEN, CDR2 SYDVKM. V lost 2 bases and J 7 bases, leaving 8 bases between the germline ends. The CDR3 bases are TGTGCCAGCAGTTTAGCGGGGCTTGGCTACACCTTC. Translation gives CASSLAGLGYTF.

The chain is built from TRBV28 and TRBJ2-1; 10 nucleotides line up with TRBD2. CDR1 is MDHEN and CDR2 is SYDVKM in the germline V gene. This CDR3 comprises 14 residues. Trimming cost V 9 bases and J 2 bases; bases outside gene matches: 4. CDR3 nucleotide sequence: TGTGCCAGTATAGCGGGGGGTACCTACAATGAGCAGTTCTTC. Its translation: CASIAGGTYNEQFF.

This sequence joins TRBV4-2 and TRBJ1-6; D unresolved. This CDR3 contains 15 residues. Trimming removed 0 bases from V and 5 bases from J, with 8 bases in between. The V gene's germline CDR1 is LGHNA and CDR2 YNFKEQ. The DNA of the CDR3 is TGTGCCAGCAGCCAAGAGACACCAGATAATTCACCCCTCCACTTT. It translates to CASSQETPDNSPLHF.

The rearrangement joins TRBV18 to TRBJ1-3; 7 bases match TRBD1. V dropped 5 bases and J dropped 7; count of bases not matched to a gene: 8. Per germline, CDR1 KGHSH and CDR2 LQKENI. The CDR3 contains 14 residues. CDR3 amino acids: CASSRTGFGNTIYF. The DNA for the CDR3 is TGTGCCAGCTCAAGGACAGGTTTTGGGAACACCATATATTTT.

The chain couples TRBV7-9 to TRBJ1-2, with 9 bases identical to TRBD1. V lost 1 base and J lost 2; bases outside the gene matches: 5. Germline V gene data show CDR1 as SEHNR and CDR2 as FQNEAQ (reference sequence). The CDR3 has 16 amino acids. This chain's CDR3 is CASSLGRDRENYGYTF. CDR3 DNA sequence: TGTGCCAGCAGCTTAGGCCGGGACAGGGAAAACTATGGCTACACCTTC.

V usage is TRBV2 and J usage is TRBJ1-6; D not certain. Germline-derived CDR1 and CDR2 are SNHLY and FYNNEI. Trimming pared 3 bases from V and 3 bases from J, leaving 3 bases between. The CDR3 has 13 amino acids. The CDR3 DNA reads as TGTGCCAGCAGTGACAGCTATAATTCACCCCTCCACTTT. Amino acid sequence: CASSDSYNSPLHF.

The V call is TRBV7-3, the J call TRBJ2-2; 9 bases are shared with TRBD1. With 4 bases clipped from V and 4 bases from J, the junction kept 7 bases outside the gene matches. Germline CDR1 is SGHTA and CDR2 is FQGTGA. CDR3 length: 16 amino acids. CDR3 coding DNA: TGTGCCAGCAGCTACAACAGGGGGCGGGCCACCGGGGAGCTGTTTTTT. Protein sequence: CASSYNRGRATGELFF.

CDR3 in amino acids: CASSVGGQGQGQYF. CDR3 coding DNA: TGTGCCAGCAGCGTAGGGGGGCAGGGGCAGGGGCAGTACTTC. The chain combines TRBV9 with TRBJ2-4; D is perhaps TRBD1 (6 bases). V gave up 0 bases and J gave up 13 bases, with 17 bases separating them. The CDR3 runs to 14 residues. The germline V gene encodes CDR1 SGDLS and CDR2 YYNGEE. Combining the CDR3 with reference TRBV9 and TRBJ2-4 gives the whole variable domain DSGVTQTPKHLITATGQRVTLRCSPRSGDLSVYWYQQSLDQGLQFLIQYYNGEERAKGNILERFSAQQFPDLHSELNLSSLELGDSALYFCASSVGGQGQGQYFGAGTRLSVL.

The genes are TRBV28 and TRBJ2-2; D gene unclear. V shed 5 bases and J shed 8 bases, with 12 bases lying between them. The CDR3 is 13 residues long. CDR1 MDHEN and CDR2 SYDVKM come from the germline V gene. DNA for the CDR3: TGTGCCAGCAGTCCCCGGGTGGCGGGGGAGCTGTTTTTT. Its protein product is CASSPRVAGELFF.

V and J are TRBV7-9 and TRBJ2-2; 7 positions match TRBD1. CDR3 length: 16 residues. Germline V gives CDR1 SEHNR, CDR2 FQNEAQ (reference sequence). With 6 bases clipped from V and 4 bases from J, the junction kept 11 bases outside the gene matches. CDR3 residues: CASSTKGAVGTGELFF. In DNA form, the CDR3 reads TGTGCCAGCAGTACGAAGGGGGCAGTTGGCACCGGGGAGCTGTTTTTT.

The rearrangement joins TRBV5-6 to TRBJ1-1, with D perhaps TRBD1 (6 bases). V lost 4 bases to trimming and J lost 1 base, with 11 bases between them. Germline V gene lookup returns CDR1 SGHDT and CDR2 YYEEEE. This CDR3 spans 14 amino acids. CDR3 sequence: CASSRDKSNTEAFF. Here the CDR3 DNA reads TGTGCCAGCAGCCGGGACAAATCGAACACTGAAGCTTTCTTT.

The chain uses TRBV5-1 and TRBJ1-3; D unresolved. Trimming cost V 0 bases and J 2 bases, with 15 bases left between them. The CDR3 length is 17 residues. Germline CDR1 reads SGHRS; CDR2 reads YFSETQ. CDR3 sequence: CASSLASWLSPGNTIYF. CDR3 nucleotides: TGCGCCAGCAGCTTGGCCTCATGGTTGAGCCCTGGAAACACCATATATTTT.

The rearrangement joins TRBV6-9 to TRBJ1-2; no clear D. The CDR3 covers 11 residues. The V gene lost 6 bases and the J gene lost 3 bases, with 5 bases spanning the gap. Germline V gene sequence: CDR1 MNHGY, CDR2 SVAAGI. In DNA, the CDR3 is TGTGCCAGCAGGTCAGACTATGGCTACACCTTC. It encodes CASRSDYGYTF.

The rearrangement uses TRBV24-1 and TRBJ1-1; D may be TRBD1 (5 bases). This CDR3 has 14 residues. V was trimmed by 5 bases and J by 0 bases, leaving 9 bases between them. In germline, CDR1 is KGHDR, CDR2 SFDVKD. The CDR3 loop reads CATSGGGMNTEAFF. CDR3 nucleotides: TGTGCCACCAGTGGGGGGGGGATGAACACTGAAGCTTTCTTT.

The V and J genes are TRBV5-1 and TRBJ2-3, with 7 nucleotides matching TRBD1. V lost 4 bases, J lost 2 bases, and 7 bases stayed unmatched. Germline values: CDR1 SGHRS, CDR2 YFSETQ. CDR3 length equals 15 residues. The CDR3 DNA sequence: TGCGCCAGCAGCCCCTTGGGACAGTACACAGATACGCAGTATTTT. Residues: CASSPLGQYTDTQYF.

This clone was observed a single time. This chain uses TRBV3-1 (or the pseudogene TRBV3-2) with TRBJ2-1, with TRBD2 as a possible D gene (5 bases). There are 14 residues in the CDR3. The ends were cut back, 1 base at V and 6 bases at J, with 10 bases in the middle. Germline CDR1 and CDR2: LGHDT and YNNKEL (reference sequence). The CDR3 spells CASSQGGKRNEQFF. The CDR3 DNA reads as TGTGCCAGCAGCCAAGGAGGGAAACGCAATGAGCAGTTCTTC.

The V call is TRBV11-2, the J call TRBJ2-3; D possibly corresponds to TRBD1 (6 bases). V dropped 5 bases and J dropped 3 bases, with 15 bases sitting between them. The CDR3 has 15 residues. The V gene's germline CDR1 is SGHAT and CDR2 FQNNGV. This CDR3 is CASSVSGTFTDTQYF. The CDR3, as DNA: TGTGCCAGCAGCGTATCCGGGACATTTACAGATACGCAGTATTTT.

V and J are TRBV5-1 and TRBJ1-4; 7 nucleotides agree with TRBD1. The CDR3 consists of 15 residues. V lost 0 bases and J lost 4; bases outside the gene matches: 3. Germline lookup yields CDR1 SGHRS and CDR2 YFSETQ. CDR3 in DNA: TGCGCCAGCAGCTTGGTCCCAGGGGGTAATGAAAAACTGTTTTTT. Translation gives CASSLVPGGNEKLFF.

This clone was counted between two and nine times. Written as DNA, the CDR3 is TGTGCCAGCAGTTCCCCCCGACAGGGAAGGGGTACACCCCTCCACTTT. Its protein product is CASSSPRQGRGTPLHF. The chain uses TRBV6-5 and TRBJ1-6; 7 nucleotides match TRBD1. CDR1 is MNHEY, CDR2 SVGAGI, per germline. Trimming at V came to 4 bases and at J to 11 bases, leaving 14 bases not matched to a gene. The CDR3 spans 16 residues.

The chain carries TRBV5-4 and TRBJ1-1, with D perhaps TRBD1 (5 bases). The CDR3 has 15 amino acids. The V end lost 2 bases, the J end lost 3 bases, and 14 bases lay between the germline ends. Per the germline V gene, CDR1 is SGHNT and CDR2 is YYREEE (reference sequence). As DNA, the CDR3 is TGTGCCAGCAGCTTAAGGAGGGGTTCGGACACTGAAGCTTTCTTT. This sequence encodes CASSLRRGSDTEAFF.

The chain has TRBV6-5 and TRBJ1-6; 8 nucleotides match TRBD1. Germline V CDR1 and CDR2: MNHEY, SVGAGI. The CDR3 totals 16 residues. V gave up 0 bases and J gave up 6 bases; unmatched junction bases: 4. CDR3 bases: TGTGCCAGCAGTTACTCGGGACAGGACTTTAATTCACCCCTCCACTTT. Translated, it gives CASSYSGQDFNSPLHF.